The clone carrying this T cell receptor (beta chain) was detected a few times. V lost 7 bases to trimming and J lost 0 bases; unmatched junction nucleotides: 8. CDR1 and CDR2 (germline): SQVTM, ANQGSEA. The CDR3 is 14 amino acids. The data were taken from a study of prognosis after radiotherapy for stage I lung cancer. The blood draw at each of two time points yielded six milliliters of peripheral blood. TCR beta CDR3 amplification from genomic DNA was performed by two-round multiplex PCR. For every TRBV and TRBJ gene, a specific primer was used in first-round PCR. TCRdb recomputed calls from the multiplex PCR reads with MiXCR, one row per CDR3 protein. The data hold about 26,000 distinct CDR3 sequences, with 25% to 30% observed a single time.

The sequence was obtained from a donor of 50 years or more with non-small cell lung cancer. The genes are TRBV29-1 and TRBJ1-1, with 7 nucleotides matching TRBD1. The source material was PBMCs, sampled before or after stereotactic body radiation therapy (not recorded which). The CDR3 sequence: CSALKGQLNTEAFF. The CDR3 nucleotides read TGCAGCGCCTTAAAGGGACAGTTGAACACTGAAGCTTTCTTT. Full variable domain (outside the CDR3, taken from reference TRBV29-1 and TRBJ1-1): SAVISQKPSRDICQRGTSLTIQCQVDSQVTMMFWYRQQPGQSLTLIATANQGSEATYESGFVIDKFPISRPNLTFSTLTVSNMSPEDSSIYLCSALKGQLNTEAFFGQGTRLTVV.